The source of this TCR beta chain is a study of T cells in Graves' hyperthyroidism and ophthalmopathy. Trimming cost V 10 bases and J 8 bases; bases outside gene matches: 12. The CDR3 consists of 13 residues. This clonotype was picked up a small number of times. Amplified TCR beta CDR3 regions came from RNA transcripts. HTBI primers drove first-round RT-PCR of the TCR CDR3. TCRdb processed the multiplex PCR reads anew with MiXCR; each CDR3 protein has one entry. The repertoire holds hundreds of thousands of distinct CDR3 sequences, with 35% to 55% as singletons. The study left out patients who had uncontrolled infection, other autoimmune disease, pregnancy or lactation.

The origin of this receptor is a woman under 30 with Graves' hyperthyroidism. The chain uses TRBV12-3 or TRBV12-4 and TRBJ2-7; 9 bases map to TRBD2. Material: peripheral blood or thyroid tissue (not recorded which). The CDR3: CATTRSGSVKQYF. The CDR3 DNA sequence: TGTGCCACTACCCGTAGCGGGAGTGTCAAGCAGTACTTC.